This passage covers 23 T cell receptor beta chains from one sample sequenced in a study of blood T cell repertoires in COVID-19. Assay used: immunoSEQ multiplex PCR; TCRdb lists only in-frame clones, some missing. This sample has tens of thousands of clones, with about 90% found just once. The sequenced sample was peripheral blood. The receptors were sampled from a man aged 65 to 85 with acute or convalescent COVID-19.

The chain carries TRBV9 and TRBJ1-4; D is undetermined. V lost 2 bases, J lost 4 bases, and 9 bases lay in between. The CDR3 extends over 14 amino acids. Germline-derived CDR1 and CDR2 are SGDLS and YYNGEE. In nucleotides, the CDR3 is TGTGCCAGCAGCGTGACTGCCCATAATGAAAAACTGTTTTTT. Translation gives CASSVTAHNEKLFF.

This rearrangement joins TRBV10-3 to TRBJ2-1, with TRBD1 matching 9 bases. V trimming: 5 bases; J trimming: 8 bases; junction bases outside the gene matches: 10. In germline, CDR1 is ENHRY, CDR2 SYGVKD. The CDR3 is 15 amino acids. This chain's CDR3 is CAISFTGGPGDEQFF. The CDR3, as DNA: TGTGCCATCAGTTTTACAGGGGGCCCCGGCGATGAGCAGTTCTTC.

The V gene is TRBV5-4, the J gene TRBJ1-1, with D possibly being TRBD1 (6 bases). Germline assignment: CDR1 SGHNT and CDR2 YYREEE (reference sequence). Trimming stripped 3 bases from V and 2 bases from J, with 14 bases between. The length of the CDR3 is 15 residues. This CDR3 reads CASSYEQGGNTEAFF. Written as DNA, the CDR3 is TGTGCCAGCAGCTACGAACAGGGTGGAAACACTGAAGCTTTCTTT.

This clone was picked up one time. This sequence joins TRBV2 and TRBJ2-7; 8 bases are shared with TRBD2. Germline CDR1 and CDR2: SNHLY and FYNNEI. The CDR3 length is 16 residues. V gave up 4 bases and J gave up 3 bases; unmatched junction bases: 11. The CDR3 loop reads CASSVGIAGYNYEQYF. The CDR3 DNA sequence: TGTGCCAGCAGTGTGGGGATAGCGGGGTATAACTACGAGCAGTACTTC. The variable domain in full, with the rest retrieved from reference TRBV2 and TRBJ2-7, is EPEVTQTPSHQVTQMGQEVILRCVPISNHLYFYWYRQILGQKVEFLVSFYNNEISEKSEIFDDQFSVERPDGSNFTLKIRSTKLEDSAMYFCASSVGIAGYNYEQYFGPGTRLTVT.

The chain carries TRBV5-1 and TRBJ1-4; D is ambiguous. Germline V gene sequence: CDR1 SGHRS, CDR2 YFSETQ. Between the trimmed V and J ends, which lost 7 bases and 0 bases, there was a span of 7 bases. CDR3 length: 13 residues. CDR3 protein: CASGLATNEKLFF. Here the CDR3 DNA reads TGCGCCAGCGGACTCGCAACTAATGAAAAACTGTTTTTT.

J is TRBJ1-1 and V is TRBV19; 8 bases map to TRBD1. The CDR3 has 14 residues. Germline V CDR1 and CDR2: LNHDA, SQIVND (reference sequence). V dropped 3 bases and J dropped 5; count of bases not matched to a gene: 5. CDR3 sequence (DNA): TGTGCCAGTAGTATGGGGGGGACAGGAACTGAAGCTTTCTTT. Translating it yields CASSMGGTGTEAFF.

The gene calls are TRBV5-1 and TRBJ1-1; D is uncertain. The CDR3 spans 15 residues. The germline gives CDR1 SGHRS, CDR2 YFSETQ. Trimming shortened V by 0 bases and J by 8 bases, and 17 bases separated the two germline ends. The DNA of the CDR3 is TGCGCCAGCAGCTTGGCCCCAGGTGTCCCGGCGGAAGCTTTCTTT. Residues: CASSLAPGVPAEAFF.

The rearrangement joins TRBV6-6 to TRBJ1-3, with 8 bases lining up with TRBD1. Germline V lookup: CDR1 MNHNY, CDR2 SVGAGI (reference sequence). With V trimmed by 4 bases and J by 0 bases, 5 bases remained unmatched. CDR3 size: 16 residues. For the CDR3, the DNA is TGTGCCAGCAGTTCCCCGACAGGGGTCTCTGGAAACACCATATATTTT. It yields the protein CASSSPTGVSGNTIYF.

J is TRBJ1-1 and V is TRBV5-5, with a possible D match to TRBD1 (6 bases). This CDR3 contains 18 residues. Trimming removed 1 base at V and 0 bases at J, with 19 bases between. In germline, CDR1 is SGHKS, CDR2 YYEKEE (reference sequence). As DNA, the CDR3 is TGTGCCAGCAGCTTGCCTACAGGGTCGATAGGCATGAACACTGAAGCTTTCTTT. It yields the protein CASSLPTGSIGMNTEAFF.

This clone was detected a few times. The chain has TRBV27 and TRBJ2-5, with 9 bases matching TRBD1. Germline CDR1 reads MNHEY; CDR2 reads SMNVEV (reference sequence). This CDR3 has 14 amino acids. Unmatched junction bases numbered 2, after V lost 4 bases and J lost 2 bases. CDR3 coding DNA: TGTGCCAGCAGTTGGACAGGGGATCAAGAGACCCAGTACTTC. Translation gives CASSWTGDQETQYF.

CDR3 residues: CASSLQGANEKLFF. As DNA, the CDR3 is TGCGCCAGCAGCTTACAGGGGGCTAATGAAAAACTGTTTTTT. This chain links TRBV5-1 with TRBJ1-4; 8 nucleotides align to TRBD1. CDR1 is SGHRS and CDR2 is YFSETQ in the germline V gene. Germline trimming cut 2 bases from V and 3 bases from J; bases unmatched to any gene: 0. The CDR3 extends over 14 amino acids.

This clone came up a few times. This chain joins TRBV27 and TRBJ2-7, with 10 bases aligning to TRBD1. With V trimmed by 6 bases and J by 3 bases, 8 bases remained unmatched. Per the germline V gene, CDR1 is MNHEY and CDR2 is SMNVEV (reference sequence). This CDR3 has 15 residues. CDR3 loop: CASSWEGTGVYEQYF. DNA of the CDR3: TGTGCCAGCAGCTGGGAGGGGACAGGGGTCTACGAGCAGTACTTC.

Concerning this clone: This CDR3 is also generated by other DNA sequences in the sample. The J gene is TRBJ2-2, the V gene TRBV7-3; 8 bases line up with TRBD2. V shed 5 bases and J 6 bases; nucleotides not matched to a gene: 11. The germline gives CDR1 SGHTA, CDR2 FQGTGA. This CDR3 has 16 amino acids. The CDR3 here is CASSPGLVAVSGELFF. The DNA for the CDR3 is TGTGCCAGCAGCCCGGGACTAGTAGCGGTCTCCGGGGAGCTGTTTTTT.

The CDR3 nucleotides read TGTGCCAGCAGGAGGGGGCCTAGCACAGATACGCAGTATTTT. It is translated as CASRRGPSTDTQYF. The chain is built from TRBV2 and TRBJ2-3; 7 bases fit TRBD1. There are 14 residues in the CDR3. Per germline, CDR1 SNHLY and CDR2 FYNNEI. The junction had 3 bases not matched to a gene; V was cut back by 6 bases and J by 0 bases.

The V call is TRBV15, the J call TRBJ2-1; D may be TRBD2 (6 bases). This CDR3 is 15 amino acids long. Per germline, CDR1 LNHNV and CDR2 YYDKDF (reference sequence). V shed 7 bases and J shed 1 base, with 14 bases lying between them. In nucleotides, the CDR3 is TGTGCCACCAAAGGAGGGAAAAGATCCTACAATGAGCAGTTCTTC. Translation gives CATKGGKRSYNEQFF.

The chain joins TRBV15 to TRBJ1-1; D is possibly TRBD1 (6 bases). Germline V gene data show CDR1 as LNHNV and CDR2 as YYDKDF (reference sequence). V was shortened by 5 bases and J by 5 bases, with 15 bases between the two germline ends. The CDR3 is 14 residues long. The CDR3 loop reads CATSPPGVWTEAFF. The CDR3 nucleotides read TGTGCCACCAGCCCCCCAGGGGTTTGGACTGAAGCTTTCTTT.

The chain couples TRBV5-1 to TRBJ2-1; TRBD2 aligns across 9 bases. This CDR3 is built from 15 residues. CDR1 SGHRS and CDR2 YFSETQ come from the germline V gene. Trimming removed 4 bases from V and 6 bases from J; junction bases left unmatched: 8. The CDR3 region is CASSARASGANEQFF. CDR3 DNA sequence: TGCGCCAGCAGCGCGAGGGCTAGCGGGGCCAATGAGCAGTTCTTC.

The chain links TRBV2 to TRBJ2-7, with 7 nucleotides matching TRBD1. The CDR3 loop spans 11 amino acids. The junction had 2 bases not matched to a gene; V was cut back by 4 bases and J by 8 bases. Germline CDR1 SNHLY, CDR2 FYNNEI. The CDR3 region has the DNA TGTGCCAGCAGTGGGGGACAGAAGCAGTACTTC. This gives the protein CASSGGQKQYF.

This clone was seen once. This rearrangement joins TRBV10-3 to TRBJ1-1; D is unclear. CDR1 ENHRY and CDR2 SYGVKD come from the germline V gene. The CDR3 sequence is 11 residues long. The V gene lost 8 bases and the J gene lost 2 bases, with 6 bases spanning the gap. CDR3 bases: TGTGCCATCCAGGCCAACACTGAAGCTTTCTTT. Residues: CAIQANTEAFF.

The J gene is TRBJ2-1, the V gene TRBV7-8, with 11 bases identical to TRBD2. The CDR3 consists of 16 residues. V gave up 0 bases and J gave up 7 bases; unmatched junction bases: 5. The germline V gene has CDR1 SGHVS and CDR2 FQNEAQ. CDR3 nucleotides: TGTGCCAGCAGCTTAGCGAAGGCTAGCGGGAGGAATGAGCAGTTCTTC. Translated: CASSLAKASGRNEQFF.

The gene calls are TRBV19 and TRBJ1-2; D remains ambiguous. Trimming took 3 bases from V and 7 from J, leaving 9 bases between them. The CDR3 spans 12 residues. CDR1 and CDR2 (germline): LNHDA, SQIVND (reference sequence). CDR3 loop: CASSIFSGGYTF. Here the CDR3 DNA reads TGTGCCAGTAGTATTTTTTCGGGTGGCTACACCTTC.

By share of the sample, this clone is medium-sized (0.01 to 0.1%). The rearrangement uses TRBV21-1 and TRBJ2-7; TRBD1 is the table's D call, not checked against the DNA. TRBV21-1 is marked as a pseudogene. The CDR3 is made up of 14 amino acids. As DNA, the CDR3 is TGTGCCAGCACACAGGGGTCACACAACTACGAGCAGTACTTC. Its translation is CASTQGSHNYEQYF.

This sequence joins TRBV4-3 and TRBJ1-1; D gene unclear. Trimming left V 0 bases short and J 1 base short, with 9 bases between. In germline, CDR1 is LGHNA, CDR2 YSLEER. The CDR3 runs to 15 residues. CDR3 loop: CASSQDLEGNTEAFF. CDR3 bases: TGCGCCAGCAGCCAAGATTTAGAGGGGAACACTGAAGCTTTCTTT.